These T cell receptor beta chains were read from a single sample in a study of CD8+CD57+ T cells in acquired aplastic anemia. Each CDR3 protein gets one entry after TCRdb re-called the reads with MiXCR. The table lists under 200,000 distinct CDR3 sequences, around 50% of them singletons. The sample comprised sorted CD4+, CD8+, or CD8+CD57+ T cells (not recorded which) from PBMCs. The receptors were gathered from a human donor with aplastic anemia. Both conserved end residues are part of each CDR3. A D gene is named only where the DNA matches it firmly. Clone size, where shown, is once, few, many, or a class for clones that have expanded.

V gene,D gene,clone size,J gene,CDR3 DNA,CDR3 protein
TRBV6-7,NA,many,TRBJ1-1,TGTGCCAGCAGGTACGCAGTATTTAAGAACACTGAAGCTTTCTTT,CASRYAVFKNTEAFF
TRBV2,NA,NA,TRBJ1-2,TGTGCCATGCCGAACTATGGCTACACCTTC,CAMPNYGYTF
TRBV5-1,NA,NA,TRBJ1-4,TGCGCCAGCAGCTTGGGGTATGGAAATGAAAAACTGTTTTTT,CASSLGYGNEKLFF
TRBV7-2,NA,many,TRBJ2-3,TGTGCCAGCAGCATAATCTGGACAGATACGCAGTATTTT,CASSIIWTDTQYF
TRBV6-1,NA,NA,TRBJ2-7,TGTGCCAGTAGAGCTGGCCACGAGCAGTACTTC,CASRAGHEQYF
TRBV5-4,TRBD1,NA,TRBJ2-7,TGTGCCAGCAGGGACAGGGTAGGGGAGCAGTACTTC,CASRDRVGEQYF
TRBV3-1,TRBD2,NA,TRBJ2-4,TGTGCCAGCAGCCTCCGACAGACTAGCCCAAACATTCAGTACTTC,CASSLRQTSPNIQYF
TRBV28,NA,few,TRBJ2-6,TGTGCCAGCAGTTTAGCAGGGGTGGTTTCTGGGGCCAACGTCCTGACTTTC,CASSLAGVVSGANVLTF
TRBV2,TRBD1,NA,TRBJ2-5,TGTGCCAGCTATCCGGGACAGGGGCCTTACGGGCAGTACTTC,CASYPGQGPYGQYF
TRBV6-1,TRBD2,NA,TRBJ2-1,TGTGCCAGCAGTCTTCTAGCGGGAGGGCCGCACAATGAGCAGTTCTTC,CASSLLAGGPHNEQFF
TRBV7-2,NA,many,TRBJ2-2,TGTGCCAGCAGCACTATAGGGCCGATAACCGGGGAGCTGTTTTTT,CASSTIGPITGELFF
TRBV6-1,NA,NA,TRBJ2-7,TGTGCCAGCAGTGAAACGGCTGCCTACGAGCAGTACTTC,CASSETAAYEQYF
TRBV20-1,NA,few,TRBJ1-1,TGCAGTGCTACCCGACAGGTCGGTGGGGACACTGAAGCTTTCTTT,CSATRQVGGDTEAFF
TRBV9,NA,NA,TRBJ2-7,TGTGCCAGCAGTCCCGGGACGGAAAGCTCCTACGAGCAGTACTTC,CASSPGTESSYEQYF
TRBV10-1,NA,NA,TRBJ2-2,TGCGCCATCCAGTCGGAGAACACCGGGGAGCTGTTTTTT,CAIQSENTGELFF
TRBV6-4,NA,NA,TRBJ1-2,TGTGCCAGCAGTGACTGGGACCTAACAGGGAACTATGGCTACACCTTC,CASSDWDLTGNYGYTF
TRBV11-2,TRBD1,NA,TRBJ2-3,TGTGCCAGCAGCTCACTAAAGACAGGGGGACAGAGGTATTTT,CASSSLKTGGQRYF
TRBV20-1,TRBD2,NA,TRBJ2-3,TGCAGTGCGCCGCGGGGGGCCGTGTCAGATACGCAGTATTTT,CSAPRGAVSDTQYF
TRBV25-1,NA,NA,TRBJ1-1,TGTGCCAGCAGTGAATATGTATGGAGGAACACTGAAGCTTTCTTT,CASSEYVWRNTEAFF
TRBV29-1,NA,NA,TRBJ2-7,TGCAGCGTTGTCCAGAGCTCCTACGAGCAGTACTTC,CSVVQSSYEQYF
TRBV7-9,NA,NA,TRBJ2-7,TGTGCCAGCAGCCCAAAAACAGGGAGTGAGCAGTACTTC,CASSPKTGSEQYF
TRBV2,TRBD1,few,TRBJ1-5,TGTGCCAGCGGGAGAGATCAACAGGGGAGGGGGAGTCAGCCCCAGCATTTT,CASGRDQQGRGSQPQHF
TRBV20-1,TRBD1,NA,TRBJ2-5,TGCAGTGCATCGACAGGGAGAGAGACCCAGTACTTC,CSASTGRETQYF
TRBV11-2,NA,many,TRBJ2-5,TGTGCCAGCAGCCCTAGATATGGCCAAGAGACCCAGTACTTC,CASSPRYGQETQYF
TRBV10-3,TRBD1,NA,TRBJ2-2,TGTGCCATCCGAGACAGGGGGCCGTTAGCCGGGGAGCTGTTTTTT,CAIRDRGPLAGELFF
TRBV27,NA,NA,TRBJ2-3,TGTGCCAGCAGCCAGGGGATCGGGCGCACAGATACGCACTATTTT,CASSQGIGRTDTHYF
TRBV2,NA,many,TRBJ1-1,TGTGCCAGCAGTGCGGGTCGGAGGACTGGGGCGTCGGGTACTGAAGCTTTCTTT,CASSAGRRTGASGTEAFF
TRBV10-1,NA,many,TRBJ2-7,TGCGCCAGCAGTGGTGACCTAAGAAAGTCCGAGCAGTACTTC,CASSGDLRKSEQYF
TRBV5-5,NA,NA,TRBJ2-7,TGTGCCAGCAGCCGCCCAGACAGGCTTGGGGGATTC,CASSRPDRLGGF
TRBV2,NA,NA,TRBJ2-1,TGTGCCAGCAACGCTAGAGCGCCAGAGCAGTTCTTC,CASNARAPEQFF
TRBV2,NA,few,TRBJ2-1,TGTGCCAGCAGTGCCCGGAATGAGCAGTTCTTC,CASSARNEQFF
TRBV5-1,TRBD1,many,TRBJ2-7,TGCGCCAGCAGCAAACAGGGGGAGCTCTACGAGCAGTACTTC,CASSKQGELYEQYF
TRBV10-2,NA,NA,TRBJ2-7,TGCGCCAGCAGTGAAATGTACGAGCAGTACTTC,CASSEMYEQYF
TRBV9,NA,NA,TRBJ2-5,TGTGCCAGCAGCGGCCCAGGGGTTGGCCAAGAGACCCAGTACTTC,CASSGPGVGQETQYF
TRBV2,NA,NA,TRBJ1-4,TGTGCCAGCAGACAGGAGGGTCTTTCTTTTGAAAAACTGTTTTTT,CASRQEGLSFEKLFF
TRBV20-1,NA,many,TRBJ2-3,TGCAGCTTTTTCAGGGGGAGGGGCACAGATACGCAGTATTTT,CSFFRGRGTDTQYF
TRBV5-6,NA,few,TRBJ2-1,TGTGCCAGCAGCTTTTTCGAGGGGAGCTCCTACAATGAGCAGTTCTTC,CASSFFEGSSYNEQFF
TRBV19,NA,many,TRBJ1-3,TGTGCCAGTAGTATAGGACCAGGGTCTGGAAACACCATATATTTT,CASSIGPGSGNTIYF
TRBV5-1,NA,NA,TRBJ2-5,TGCGCCAGCAGCAGAATGATGCAGACCCAGTACTTC,CASSRMMQTQYF
TRBV6-1,TRBD1,many,TRBJ1-1,TGTGCCAGCAGTGCGACAGGGATTAACACTGAAGCTTTCTTT,CASSATGINTEAFF
TRBV4-3,NA,NA,TRBJ2-3,TGCGCCAGCAGCCAAGAAGGGTCCAGCACAGATATGCAGTATTTT,CASSQEGSSTDMQYF
TRBV15,NA,few,TRBJ2-2,TGTGCCACCACCGGAGGGCTGTTTTTT,CATTGGLFF
TRBV2,NA,NA,TRBJ2-1,TGTGCCAGCAGTGAACAGAGTGAGCAGTTCTTC,CASSEQSEQFF
TRBV9,NA,NA,TRBJ1-1,TGTGCCAGCAGCGTAGATTCAGGGTCCGCTTTCTTT,CASSVDSGSAFF
TRBV7-6,NA,many,TRBJ2-7,TGTGCCAGCAGCCAAGGACAGGGAGGGTACGAGCAGTACTTC,CASSQGQGGYEQYF
TRBV11-3,TRBD2,many,TRBJ2-1,TGTGCCAGCAGCTACCTCCGCGGGGGAGAGCAGTTCTTC,CASSYLRGGEQFF
TRBV19,NA,many,TRBJ1-2,TGTGCCAGTAACCTTGACAGGACGGATGGCTACACCTTC,CASNLDRTDGYTF
TRBV5-1,TRBD2,NA,TRBJ2-3,TGCGCCAGCAGGAGCCTAGCGGGTGGTAGCACAGATACGCAGTATTTT,CASRSLAGGSTDTQYF
TRBV20-1,TRBD1,many,TRBJ1-6,TGCAGTGCCCAGGAGGGACAGGGCTCACCCCTCCACTTT,CSAQEGQGSPLHF
TRBV6-5,NA,many,TRBJ2-3,TGTGCCAGCAGTTACACAGGGAGGGATACGCAGTATTTT,CASSYTGRDTQYF
TRBV24-1,NA,once,TRBJ2-3,TGTGCCACCAGTGATTTGTGGACAGATACGCAGTATTTT,CATSDLWTDTQYF
TRBV2,TRBD1,few,TRBJ1-2,TGTGCCAGCAGTGACAGGGGGAAATATGGCTACACCTTC,CASSDRGKYGYTF
TRBV11-2,NA,few,TRBJ1-3,TGTGCCAGCAGCTTAGGACAGCCCTCTGGAAACACCATATATTTT,CASSLGQPSGNTIYF
TRBV27,NA,NA,TRBJ1-2,TGTGCCAGCAGTTTTTCTGACAGGCTCTATGGCTACACCTTC,CASSFSDRLYGYTF
TRBV29-1,TRBD2,few,TRBJ2-7,TGCAGCGTTGGCGGGACTAGCGGAGACGAGCAGTACTTC,CSVGGTSGDEQYF
TRBV7-2,TRBD2,NA,TRBJ2-3,TGTGCCAGCAGCGCGGGGGGGCATACGCAGTATTTT,CASSAGGHTQYF
TRBV3-1,NA,many,TRBJ2-5,TGTGCCAGCAGCCAAGACCGGGAGACCCAGTACTTC,CASSQDRETQYF
TRBV24-1,TRBD1,many,TRBJ1-5,TGTGCCACCAGTGACCCGGGACAGGGGAGCAATCAGCCCCAGCATTTT,CATSDPGQGSNQPQHF
TRBV7-8,TRBD2,NA,TRBJ2-2,TGTGCCAGCAGCCGTTCGGGAGGAGACACCGGGGAGCTGTTTTTT,CASSRSGGDTGELFF
TRBV7-3,NA,once,TRBJ2-7,TGTGCCAGCAGCTTAGGCCCCGCGCTGGACAGCGACTACGAGCAGTACTTC,CASSLGPALDSDYEQYF